A single sample gave rise to the 30 T cell receptor beta chains below, sequenced in a study of response to subunit inactivated influenza vaccine. TCRdb reprocessed the RT-PCR reads via MiXCR and lists one record per CDR3 protein. The sample consists of over 750,000 distinct CDR3 sequences, 21% of them appearing once. The source material was PBMCs from blood, sampled less than 6 days after vaccination. Receptor source: a man aged 45 to 65 who received an inactivated influenza vaccine.

In its sample, this clonotype was seen a few times. V gene TRBV7-8 combines with J gene TRBJ2-7; either TRBD1 or TRBD2 may supply D (5 bases each). The V gene's germline CDR1 is SGHVS and CDR2 FQNEAQ. The V end was cut by 4 bases, the J end by 1 base, with 11 bases between. The CDR3 extends over 14 amino acids. CDR3 in DNA: TGTGCCAGCAGCTCCTGGGACGGATCCTACGAGCAGTACTTC. Translation: CASSSWDGSYEQYF.

This clonotype was counted many times. The chain links TRBV12-3 or TRBV12-4 to TRBJ1-5; D is unclear. This CDR3 has 14 residues. V lost 3 bases, J lost 6 bases, and 12 bases lay in between. This CDR3 is CASSFSFKGQPQHF. DNA for the CDR3: TGTGCCAGCAGTTTCAGCTTCAAGGGTCAGCCCCAGCATTTT.

The chain recombines TRBV13 with TRBJ2-3; 10 positions agree with TRBD2. CDR3 length equals 15 residues. The J segment lost 6 bases and the V segment lost 4 bases, leaving 7 bases of the junction unmatched. Germline V gene lookup returns CDR1 PRHDT and CDR2 FYEKMQ (reference sequence). The CDR3 sequence is CASSSLAGDRDTQYF. DNA of the CDR3: TGTGCCAGCAGCTCCCTAGCGGGAGATCGGGATACGCAGTATTTT.

The J gene is TRBJ1-6, the V gene TRBV7-9; D is possibly TRBD1 (6 bases). V was pared by 2 bases and J by 5 bases, with 7 bases between. This CDR3 is 14 amino acids long. CDR1 is SEHNR, CDR2 FQNEAQ, per germline (reference sequence). The CDR3 loop is CASSLSGDNSPLHF. In DNA, the CDR3 is TGTGCCAGCAGCTTATCAGGGGATAATTCACCCCTCCACTTT.

This clonotype occurred a few times. This chain links TRBV27 with TRBJ2-1, with D perhaps TRBD1 (5 bases). CDR3 size: 15 residues. Germline CDR1 reads MNHEY; CDR2 reads SMNVEV (reference sequence). Trimming cost V 4 bases and J 5 bases, with 15 bases left between them. Here the CDR3 reads CASSWGDPRDNEQFF. The CDR3 coding sequence is TGTGCCAGCAGTTGGGGCGACCCTAGGGACAATGAGCAGTTCTTC.

As for this clonotype: One end of the junction fails to match germline, which may point to a read error. The V call is TRBV7-7, the J call TRBJ2-5, with 11 bases that match TRBD2. The CDR3 runs 15 residues. Germline V CDR1 and CDR2: SSHAT, FNYEAQ (reference sequence). The CDR3 here is CASSLTTSGEETQYF. As DNA, the CDR3 is TGTGCTAGCAGCTTGACGACTAGCGGGGAAGAGACCCAGTACTTC.

This clonotype was seen a handful of times. This chain connects TRBV9 to TRBJ2-1; 16 bases map to TRBD2. From germline, CDR1 is SGDLS and CDR2 YYNGEE. The CDR3 totals 16 residues. J gave up 6 bases and V 3 bases, and 3 bases lay outside the gene matches. This CDR3 reads CASSGGTSGRANEQFF. The CDR3 DNA is TGTGCCAGCAGCGGGGGGACTAGCGGGAGGGCCAATGAGCAGTTCTTC.

The chain has TRBV28 and TRBJ2-2, with 7 bases identical to TRBD1. Losses at the gene ends were 8 bases for V and 7 bases for J; bases not matched to a gene: 4. CDR3 length: 12 residues. Germline assignment: CDR1 MDHEN and CDR2 SYDVKM. The CDR3 DNA sequence: TGTGCCAGCGTTACAGGGGTCGGGGAGCTGTTTTTT. This encodes CASVTGVGELFF.

V usage is TRBV5-5 and J usage is TRBJ2-7; 7 bases agree with TRBD1. The germline CDR1 and CDR2 sequences are SGHKS and YYEKEE (reference sequence). The CDR3 runs to 17 residues. The junction had 12 bases not matched to a gene; V was cut back by 3 bases and J by 0 bases. The CDR3 reads CASSSLPPGQRSYEQYF. The CDR3 DNA reads TGTGCCAGCAGCTCTCTGCCTCCGGGACAGCGCTCCTACGAGCAGTACTTC.

In its sample, this clonotype was seen a few times. The chain links TRBV2 to TRBJ2-1; D remains unclear. This CDR3 is 15 amino acids long. Trimming removed 2 bases at V and 12 bases at J, with 20 bases between. Germline V CDR1 and CDR2: SNHLY, FYNNEI. This CDR3 reads CASSESLSSAWGQFF. The CDR3 DNA reads as TGTGCCAGCAGTGAATCGTTATCTTCAGCCTGGGGGCAGTTCTTC. The complete variable domain, with remaining parts taken from reference TRBV2 and TRBJ2-1, reads EPEVTQTPSHQVTQMGQEVILRCVPISNHLYFYWYRQILGQKVEFLVSFYNNEISEKSEIFDDQFSVERPDGSNFTLKIRSTKLEDSAMYFCASSESLSSAWGQFFGPGTRLTVL.

Only a few counts were recorded for this clonotype. This sequence joins TRBV10-3 and TRBJ1-1; D may be TRBD1 (6 bases). Germline V gene sequence: CDR1 ENHRY, CDR2 SYGVKD. V gave up 10 bases and J gave up 0 bases, with 15 bases separating them. This CDR3 is 14 amino acids long. CDR3 residues: CATGGQNMNTEAFF. The CDR3 DNA reads as TGTGCCACCGGGGGGCAAAACATGAACACTGAAGCTTTCTTT.

The chain joins TRBV20-1 to TRBJ1-1, with no clear D. CDR3 length equals 13 residues. The V gene lost 0 bases and the J gene lost 3 bases, with 8 bases spanning the gap. The germline gives CDR1 DFQATT, CDR2 SNEGSKA (reference sequence). The DNA of the CDR3 is TGCAGTGCTAGAGATTTGCCAGACACTGAAGCTTTCTTT. Encoded protein: CSARDLPDTEAFF.

The chain uses TRBV5-1 and TRBJ2-5; D tentatively fits TRBD1 or TRBD2 (6 bases each). V lost 4 bases and J 2 bases, leaving 15 bases between the germline ends. The CDR3 contains 15 residues. Germline V gene data show CDR1 as SGHRS and CDR2 as YFSETQ. DNA of the CDR3: TGCGCCAGCAGCACTCCTAGGGGGGCTCAAGAGACCCAGTACTTC. Its protein product is CASSTPRGAQETQYF.

J is TRBJ2-7 and V is TRBV12-3 or TRBV12-4; 12 nucleotides match TRBD1. CDR3 size: 13 residues. V was pared by 5 bases and J by 9 bases, with 5 bases of the junction left unmatched. The CDR3 DNA reads TGTGCCAGCAGTGTCGGGACAGGGGGCACGCAGTACTTC. Amino acid sequence: CASSVGTGGTQYF.

The V call is TRBV7-9, the J call TRBJ2-3, with TRBD1 identical over 8 bases. CDR3 length equals 16 residues. V gave up 5 bases and J gave up 6 bases; unmatched junction bases: 13. Germline assignment: CDR1 SEHNR and CDR2 FQNEAQ (reference sequence). CDR3 amino acids: CASSPLLQGVGDTQYF. The CDR3 bases are TGTGCCAGCAGCCCTCTACTACAGGGGGTAGGGGATACGCAGTATTTT.

The rearrangement uses TRBV7-9 and TRBJ2-5, with 12 bases lining up with TRBD1. CDR3 length: 15 residues. The V gene end was trimmed by 5 bases and the J gene end by 9 bases; junction bases not matched to a gene: 10. CDR1 and CDR2 (germline): SEHNR, FQNEAQ (reference sequence). The CDR3, as DNA: TGTGCCAGCAGCCTTCGCGGGACAGGGGGCGAGGCCCAGTACTTC. Its translation: CASSLRGTGGEAQYF.

The chain carries TRBV30 and TRBJ2-7; 13 bases fit TRBD2. V lost 2 bases, J lost 4 bases, and 11 bases stayed unmatched. The CDR3 runs 17 residues. CDR1 and CDR2 (germline): GTSNPN, SVGIG (reference sequence). The CDR3 is CAWSSRGLAGDLYEQYF. The CDR3 nucleotides read TGTGCCTGGAGTTCCCGAGGACTAGCGGGAGATCTTTACGAGCAGTACTTC.

This clonotype occurred many times. The chain employs TRBV7-9 and TRBJ2-7, with a possible D match to TRBD2 (6 bases). V dropped 6 bases and J dropped 0 bases, with 18 bases sitting between them. This CDR3 has 16 amino acids. CDR1 and CDR2 (germline): SEHNR, FQNEAQ (reference sequence). This CDR3 is CASSSILASSSYEQYF. The DNA of the CDR3 is TGTGCCAGCAGTTCCATACTAGCTTCCAGCTCCTACGAGCAGTACTTC.

The chain links TRBV12-3 or TRBV12-4 to TRBJ1-2, with no clear D. V was cut by 1 base and J by 6 bases, with 9 bases left in between. The CDR3 spans 13 residues. The CDR3 loop reads CASSLGPINGYTF. The CDR3 region has the DNA TGTGCCAGCAGTTTAGGACCTATAAATGGCTACACCTTC.

The CDR3: CASSYGGHWGYTF. CDR3 in DNA: TGTGCCAGCAGTTACGGGGGGCACTGGGGCTACACCTTC. The gene calls are TRBV6-5 and TRBJ1-2; a possible D gene is TRBD1 (6 bases). This CDR3 is 13 amino acids long. Germline CDR1 MNHEY, CDR2 SVGAGI. V lost 2 bases and J lost 8, with 12 bases in between.

The sample holds many counts of this clonotype. The chain recombines TRBV10-3 with TRBJ2-1, with a weak D call TRBD2 (5 bases). Per germline, CDR1 ENHRY and CDR2 SYGVKD. This CDR3 region has 15 residues. Deletions cut 6 bases from V and 6 bases from J, with 18 bases between. CDR3 sequence (DNA): TGTGCCATCAGGAAGGACGGGGTTTGGGGCAATGAGCAGTTCTTC. This sequence encodes CAIRKDGVWGNEQFF.

This clonotype was recorded a few times. V and J are TRBV30 and TRBJ2-3; D ambiguous. The CDR3 has 13 residues. V was shortened by 1 base and J by 6 bases, with 11 bases between the two germline ends. From germline, CDR1 is GTSNPN and CDR2 SVGIG (reference sequence). The CDR3 loop is CAWSADLGDTQYF. Here the CDR3 DNA reads TGTGCCTGGAGTGCAGATCTAGGGGATACGCAGTATTTT.

This clonotype occurred a few times. The chain joins TRBV11-2 to TRBJ2-3; D ambiguous. The CDR3 loop spans 13 amino acids. V was cut by 0 bases and J by 7 bases, with 8 bases left in between. Germline CDR1 and CDR2: SGHAT and FQNNGV. CDR3 nucleotide sequence: TGTGCCAGCAGCTTAGATCCCAGGCATACGCAGTATTTT. This translates into CASSLDPRHTQYF.

V and J are TRBV10-3 and TRBJ2-7, with unresolved D. CDR1 and CDR2 from the germline V gene are ENHRY and SYGVKD. The ends were cut back, 0 bases at V and 0 bases at J, with 12 bases in the middle. The CDR3 extends over 16 amino acids. Here the CDR3 DNA reads TGTGCCATCAGTGAGTCTTTGGCAGTAAGCTCCTACGAGCAGTACTTC. Its protein product is CAISESLAVSSYEQYF.

The genes are TRBV7-2 and TRBJ2-2; D is ambiguous. V dropped 4 bases and J dropped 3 bases, with 9 bases sitting between them. The CDR3 is made up of 14 amino acids. The germline V gene has CDR1 SGHTA and CDR2 FQGNSA. CDR3 region: CASSSWYDTGELFF. The CDR3 DNA is TGTGCCAGCAGCTCTTGGTACGACACCGGGGAGCTGTTTTTT.

This clonotype was found a few times. The chain employs TRBV27 and TRBJ1-6; possible D gene TRBD1, 5 bases. Trimming took 7 bases from V and 6 from J, leaving 10 bases between them. The germline CDR1 and CDR2 sequences are MNHEY and SMNVEV (reference sequence). This CDR3 has 13 amino acids. CDR3 sequence (DNA): TGTGCCAGCACTAGGGACGTTAATTCACCCCTCCACTTT. Amino acid sequence: CASTRDVNSPLHF.

This clonotype was seen more than once but under ten times. V and J are TRBV20-1 and TRBJ2-5, with 7 bases identical to TRBD1. This CDR3 spans 14 amino acids. The germline V gene has CDR1 DFQATT and CDR2 SNEGSKA (reference sequence). The V segment lost 1 base and the J segment 7 bases; nucleotides outside the gene matches: 9. CDR3 DNA sequence: TGCAGTGCTAGAGCGCCGGGACAGTTCATGACCCAGTACTTC. Its protein product is CSARAPGQFMTQYF.

This clonotype has more than one count but fewer than ten. This chain uses TRBV6-2 or TRBV6-3 with TRBJ2-5, with D maybe TRBD2 (6 bases). CDR3 size: 13 residues. V was pared by 4 bases and J by 5 bases, with 11 bases between. Germline V gene data show CDR1 as MNHEY and CDR2 as SVGEGT. For the CDR3, the DNA is TGTGCCAGCAGTTCAGGGAGGATGGAGACCCAGTACTTC. This sequence encodes CASSSGRMETQYF.

This clonotype turned up a few times. V gene TRBV28 combines with J gene TRBJ2-1; the match to TRBD2 covers 11 bases. This CDR3 comprises 18 residues. The junction had 9 bases not matched to a gene; V was cut back by 1 base and J by 4 bases. The germline V gene has CDR1 MDHEN and CDR2 SYDVKM. The CDR3 region is CASSLSALAGGPYNEQFF. CDR3 coding DNA: TGTGCCAGCAGTTTATCAGCCCTAGCGGGAGGACCGTACAATGAGCAGTTCTTC.

The J gene is TRBJ1-6, the V gene TRBV2, with TRBD1 as a possible D gene (5 bases). This CDR3 region has 14 residues. Germline CDR1 is SNHLY and CDR2 is FYNNEI. With 6 bases removed from V and 4 bases from J, the gap between germline ends came to 10 bases. CDR3 nucleotide sequence: TGTGCCAGCAGGAATAGGGGATATAATTCACCCCTCCACTTT. Amino acid sequence: CASRNRGYNSPLHF.